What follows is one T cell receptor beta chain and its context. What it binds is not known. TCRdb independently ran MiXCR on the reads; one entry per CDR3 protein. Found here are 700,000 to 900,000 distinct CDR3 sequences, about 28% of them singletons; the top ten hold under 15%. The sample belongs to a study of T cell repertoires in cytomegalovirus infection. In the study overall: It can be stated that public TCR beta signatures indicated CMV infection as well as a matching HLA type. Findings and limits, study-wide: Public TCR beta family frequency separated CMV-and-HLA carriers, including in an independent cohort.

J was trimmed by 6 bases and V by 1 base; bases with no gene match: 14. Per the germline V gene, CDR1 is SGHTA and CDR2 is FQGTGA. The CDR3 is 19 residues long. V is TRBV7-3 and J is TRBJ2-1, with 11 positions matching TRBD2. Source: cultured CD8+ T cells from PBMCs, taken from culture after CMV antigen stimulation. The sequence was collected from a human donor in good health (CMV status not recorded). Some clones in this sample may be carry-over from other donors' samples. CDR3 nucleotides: TGTGCCAGCAGCTTAATGGGCTGGGTGACTAGCGGGGATAGCAATGAGCAGTTCTTC. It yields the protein CASSLMGWVTSGDSNEQFF. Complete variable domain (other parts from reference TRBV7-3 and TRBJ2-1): GAGVSQTPSNKVTEKGKYVELRCDPISGHTALYWYRQSLGQGPEFLIYFQGTGAADDSGLPNDRFFAVRPEGSVSTLKIQRTERGDSAVYLCASSLMGWVTSGDSNEQFFGPGTRLTVL.